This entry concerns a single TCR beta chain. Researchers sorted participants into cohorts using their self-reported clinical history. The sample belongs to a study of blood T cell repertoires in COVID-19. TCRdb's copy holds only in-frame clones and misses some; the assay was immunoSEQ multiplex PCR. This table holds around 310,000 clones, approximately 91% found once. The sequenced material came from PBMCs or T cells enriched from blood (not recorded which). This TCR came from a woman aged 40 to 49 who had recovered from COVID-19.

CDR3 in amino acids: CASSLEGSGAGYGYTF. CDR3 coding DNA: TGTGCCAGCAGCTTAGAGGGAAGTGGGGCCGGCTATGGCTACACCTTC. V and J are TRBV7-9 and TRBJ1-2, with D maybe TRBD1 (5 bases). Germline CDR1 reads SEHNR; CDR2 reads FQNEAQ (reference sequence). V lost 1 base and J 4 bases, leaving 16 bases between the germline ends. The CDR3 totals 16 residues.